This T cell receptor (beta chain) was obtained from a study of OX40 agonist ivuxolimab in advanced cancers. The data were produced by immunoSEQ multiplex PCR, yet TCRdb's version contains in-frame clones alone and is incomplete. The sample records about 69,000 clones, 90% being singletons. The CDR3 sequence is 13 residues long. Trimming shortened V by 5 bases and J by 2 bases, and 8 bases separated the two germline ends. Germline V gives CDR1 SGHKS, CDR2 YYEKEE (reference sequence). The source was CD4+ or CD8+ T cells sorted from blood, collected in a trial of the OX40 agonist ivuxolimab. The sequence came from an adult with an advanced solid tumor such as melanoma, head and neck, liver or kidney cancer. J is TRBJ2-1 and V is TRBV5-5; no clear D. The CDR3 region is CASSGRTYNEQFF. The DNA of the CDR3 is TGTGCCAGCAGTGGGCGAACCTACAATGAGCAGTTCTTC. The full variable domain, its missing parts supplied by reference TRBV5-5 and TRBJ2-1, is DAGVTQSPTHLIKTRGQQVTLRCSPISGHKSVSWYQQVLGQGPQFIFQYYEKEERGRGNFPDRFSARQFPNYSSELNVNALLLGDSALYLCASSGRTYNEQFFGPGTRLTVL.